This T cell receptor beta chain comes out of a study of T cells after posttransplantation cyclophosphamide listed by TCRdb under 2016. For context, the study as a whole: Using TRB sequencing, the study followed how the T cell repertoire reconstituted after myeloablative bone marrow transplantation in which posttransplantation cyclophosphamide served as GVHD prophylaxis. Antigen receptor sequencing covered samples from a few dozen PTCy-treated patients and approximately 17 of their related bone marrow donors. Blood from all 30 or so PTCy patients who had 1-year posttransplant specimens underwent TRB sequencing. Up to about 3 additional blood samples from 2 to 5.2 years after transplant were also TRB-sequenced in 3 patients, as was pretransplant blood from several patients. TRA and TRB clonality were tightly correlated in 9 samples, so subsequent TCR analyses focused on TRB only. Public TRB sequences were compared against a database of over 3,000 sequences linked to responses to pathogens, tumor antigens, self-antigens and alloantigens.

What the work shows at the level of the full study, not this receptor alone: At 1-2 months, donor-recipient similarity was low but rose over the first year, and the later blood repertoires were often dominated by donor CD8+ memory clones. Across the approximately 47 patients, TRB clonality was highly associated with recipient CMV seropositivity and CMV reactivation, and diversity with PTCy was similar to that in the CNI/methotrexate controls. The TRB repertoires of T cells infiltrating skin or the GI tract showed only limited overlap with the TRB repertoires found in blood.

On the day of marrow donation, related bone marrow donors gave peripheral blood samples. Peripheral blood and bone marrow mononuclear cells were isolated by Ficoll-Hypaque density centrifugation and cryopreserved. The table lists this clone with many counts. It lacks a known antigen. No much larger clone exists at a distance of one base, and base qualities are not known. Including cysteine and phenylalanine, the CDR3 has 17 amino acids. Just the 51-base CDR3 DNA is kept, in frame starting at base 1. CDR1 and CDR2 are read off the germline V gene as MGHRA and YSYEKL. V was cut back by 5 bases and J by 1 base, leaving a gap of 20 bases between them. TRB sequencing was run on genomic DNA with either the immunoSEQ assay at survey resolution or the hsTCRB kit. Under the source paper's analysis protocol: The immunoSEQ software handled initial read processing, and the LymphoSeq R package was used for repertoire analyses. For each TRB dataset, clonality was calculated as 1 minus normalized Shannon entropy, and the Gini coefficient was computed as well. Phenotypes of unsorted samples were inferred by mapping TRB sequences from sorted subsets of the recipient or donor onto unsorted samples of the same recipient. The clones in this table, taken by TCRdb from immuneACCESS, are in-frame only. Not every clone is retained; where verified, under half of the shortfall comes from an unresolved V gene, and the cause of the rest is unknown. V, J and clone size are taken as reported in that table, and D and trimming were inferred from the DNA itself. Listed for this sample are tens of thousands of clones, none observed only a single time. Around 2.2% of the sample comes from the top ten.

The receptor was derived from a man aged 35-49 years in good health, CMV-negative, and a related stem cell transplant donor. The specimen was PBMCs. The V and J genes are TRBV4-1 and TRBJ1-2; the D gene is perhaps TRBD1, from 5 matching bases. The DNA is TGCGCCAGCAGCGTATGGATCCGGGACTCTCGTAACTATGGCTACACCTTC. Its protein reads: CASSVWIRDSRNYGYTF.